Presented here are 6 T cell receptor beta chains from one specimen sequenced in a study of T cell changes during pregnancy in multiple sclerosis. Repertoires were generated with immunoSEQ multiplex PCR, while TCRdb's copy carries only in-frame clones and drops some. This table holds about 36,000 clones, roughly 91% found once. This material consisted of CD8+ T cells from peripheral blood mononuclear cells, taken in the third trimester of pregnancy. These receptors were obtained from a female donor with multiple sclerosis, enrolled in a pregnancy study.

This clone was picked up a small number of times. In DNA form, the CDR3 reads TGCGCCAGCAGCCGGATACAGGGGAGCAATCAGCCCCAGCATTTT. This translates into CASSRIQGSNQPQHF. The chain uses TRBV4-1 and TRBJ1-5, with 7 bases aligning to TRBD1. The CDR3 is 15 amino acids. Germline V lookup: CDR1 MGHRA, CDR2 YSYEKL. Germline trimming cut 4 bases from V and 1 base from J; bases unmatched to any gene: 4.

The chain joins TRBV9 to TRBJ2-7; 9 positions agree with TRBD1. V lost 0 bases to trimming and J lost 2 bases; unmatched junction nucleotides: 3. Germline lookup yields CDR1 SGDLS and CDR2 YYNGEE. This CDR3 region has 15 residues. CDR3 region: CASSVGGQGAYEQYF. CDR3 sequence (DNA): TGTGCCAGCAGCGTAGGGGGACAGGGAGCCTACGAGCAGTACTTC. Complete variable domain (other parts from reference TRBV9 and TRBJ2-7): DSGVTQTPKHLITATGQRVTLRCSPRSGDLSVYWYQQSLDQGLQFLIQYYNGEERAKGNILERFSAQQFPDLHSELNLSSLELGDSALYFCASSVGGQGAYEQYFGPGTRLTVT.

The chain carries TRBV5-5 and TRBJ1-2; D is undetermined. CDR1 is SGHKS, CDR2 YYEKEE, per germline (reference sequence). This CDR3 has 11 amino acids. V lost 1 base and J lost 5, with 3 bases in between. The CDR3 protein is CASSLLYGYTF. CDR3 nucleotides: TGTGCCAGCAGCTTGCTGTATGGCTACACCTTC.

The CDR3 DNA follows: TGTGCCAGCAGTCCCCGGGTCGGCACAGATACGCAGTATTTT. Amino acid sequence: CASSPRVGTDTQYF. The genes are TRBV27 and TRBJ2-3; the D is unclear. This CDR3 comprises 14 residues. The V gene lost 5 bases and the J gene lost 1 base, with 10 bases spanning the gap. CDR1 and CDR2 from the germline V gene are MNHEY and SMNVEV (reference sequence).

The rearrangement uses TRBV11-2 and TRBJ1-2; D is unclear. In germline, CDR1 is SGHAT, CDR2 FQNNGV. Trimming took off 5 bases at V and 4 bases at J, with 14 bases between the two ends. The CDR3 has 14 residues. CDR3 in DNA: TGTGCCAGCAGCCACCAGGCACAGCTCTATGGCTACACCTTC. It translates to CASSHQAQLYGYTF.

V and J are TRBV9 and TRBJ2-7; D not resolved. The germline V and J ends were trimmed by 0 bases and 6 bases, with 16 bases remaining between them. Germline assignment: CDR1 SGDLS and CDR2 YYNGEE. The CDR3 is 15 residues long. This CDR3 is CASSVGGAPPGEQYF. CDR3 DNA: TGTGCCAGCAGCGTAGGCGGAGCCCCACCGGGCGAGCAGTACTTC.